What follows are 12 T cell receptor beta chains derived from one specimen sequenced in a study of cytomegalovirus exposure and HLA in healthy donors (dated by TCRdb to between 2016 and 2019). Library preparation used the immunoSEQ multiplex PCR assay. The multiplex PCR relied on a mix of 60 forward primers for TCR Vbeta segments and 13 reverse primers for TCR Jbeta segments. TCRdb limited this immuneACCESS table to in-frame rearrangements with V and J called. A share of clones is missing; checked studies link under half to unresolved V genes, and the rest is unexplained. The sample yields about 130,000 clones; 70% to 90% were counted once. The biggest ten clones account for 20% of the sample. Sequencing used PBMCs. These receptors originate from a man aged 18-30 years in good health and CMV-seropositive.

This sequence joins TRBV5-1 and TRBJ1-1; 9 bases agree with TRBD1. The CDR3 has 13 residues. Germline CDR1 is SGHRS and CDR2 is YFSETQ. Unmatched junction bases numbered 2, after V lost 4 bases and J lost 4 bases. This CDR3 reads CASSRTGATEAFF. The DNA of the CDR3 is TGCGCCAGCAGCCGGACAGGGGCCACTGAAGCTTTCTTT.

The chain employs TRBV9 and TRBJ2-7, with a weak D call TRBD1 (6 bases). This CDR3 region has 15 residues. V was cut by 4 bases and J by 2 bases, with 16 bases left in between. Germline V gene sequence: CDR1 SGDLS, CDR2 YYNGEE. The CDR3 DNA reads as TGTGCCAGCAGCCCCTCCTGGGACATTCCCTACGAGCAGTACTTC. Its translation: CASSPSWDIPYEQYF. Supplemented by reference TRBV9 and TRBJ2-7, the full variable domain reads DSGVTQTPKHLITATGQRVTLRCSPRSGDLSVYWYQQSLDQGLQFLIQYYNGEERAKGNILERFSAQQFPDLHSELNLSSLELGDSALYFCASSPSWDIPYEQYFGPGTRLTVT.

V is TRBV30 and J is TRBJ1-2; D is perhaps TRBD1 (5 bases). Looked up from germline, CDR1 is GTSNPN and CDR2 is SVGIG (reference sequence). This CDR3 contains 12 residues. The CDR3 DNA follows: TGTGCGGACGGGGGGGGGTACTATGGCTACACCTTC. This gives the protein CADGGGYYGYTF.

The V and J genes are TRBV27 and TRBJ2-7, with TRBD2 matching 13 bases. The CDR3 is 15 residues long. CDR1 and CDR2 from the germline V gene are MNHEY and SMNVEV (reference sequence). The junction had 4 bases not matched to a gene; V was cut back by 5 bases and J by 3 bases. CDR3 sequence reads: CASSLGTSGVYEQYF. As DNA, the CDR3 is TGTGCCAGCAGTCTCGGGACTAGCGGGGTCTACGAGCAGTACTTC.

This chain uses TRBV4-1 with TRBJ2-1; 8 bases align to TRBD2. There are 16 residues in the CDR3. With 0 bases clipped from V and 9 bases from J, the junction kept 10 bases outside the gene matches. Germline V gene lookup returns CDR1 MGHRA and CDR2 YSYEKL. The CDR3 region is CASSQDERGPYGEQFF. The CDR3 nucleotides read TGCGCCAGCAGCCAAGATGAGCGGGGGCCCTACGGTGAGCAGTTCTTC.

This clone was picked up one time. The chain uses TRBV30 and TRBJ1-3; TRBD1 is a possible D gene (6 bases). V gave up 2 bases and J gave up 3 bases, with 11 bases separating them. CDR3 length: 14 residues. The germline CDR1 and CDR2 sequences are GTSNPN and SVGIG (reference sequence). The CDR3 here is CAWSPGAYGNTIYF. In DNA form, the CDR3 reads TGTGCCTGGAGTCCAGGGGCGTATGGAAACACCATATATTTT.

V and J are TRBV6-5 and TRBJ1-2; 7 positions agree with TRBD1. The CDR3 spans 14 residues. The V segment lost 6 bases and the J segment 4 bases; nucleotides outside the gene matches: 8. CDR1 MNHEY and CDR2 SVGAGI come from the germline V gene. CDR3 in DNA: TGTGCCAGCAGATTCGGACAGGACCTCTATGGCTACACCTTC. It specifies CASRFGQDLYGYTF.

The chain recombines TRBV13 with TRBJ2-3; 8 bases agree with TRBD1. The germline V gene encodes CDR1 PRHDT and CDR2 FYEKMQ (reference sequence). CDR3 length: 17 amino acids. V lost 2 bases and J lost 2; bases outside the gene matches: 9. CDR3 residues: CASSLRGGQGPTDTQYF. The CDR3 DNA reads TGTGCCAGCAGCTTAAGAGGCGGACAGGGCCCCACAGATACGCAGTATTTT. The variable domain in full, completed from reference TRBV13 and TRBJ2-3, reads AAGVIQSPRHLIKEKRETATLKCYPIPRHDTVYWYQQGPGQDPQFLISFYEKMQSDKGSIPDRFSAQQFSDYHSELNMSSLELGDSALYFCASSLRGGQGPTDTQYFGPGTRLTVL.

The chain carries TRBV5-6 and TRBJ1-3; no reliable D call. With 0 bases removed from V and 0 bases from J, the gap between germline ends came to 10 bases. Germline V CDR1 and CDR2: SGHDT, YYEEEE. This CDR3 has 16 amino acids. The CDR3 is CASSLDVANSGNTIYF. The CDR3 DNA is TGTGCCAGCAGCTTGGATGTGGCCAACTCTGGAAACACCATATATTTT.

This clone appeared a few times. The chain has TRBV2 and TRBJ2-1; TRBD1 aligns across 10 bases. This CDR3 spans 15 amino acids. CDR1 is SNHLY and CDR2 is FYNNEI in the germline V gene. Unmatched junction bases numbered 2, after V lost 5 bases and J lost 1 base. Written as DNA, the CDR3 is TGTGCCAGCAGTCGACAGGGGGCTTCCTACAATGAGCAGTTCTTC. Residues: CASSRQGASYNEQFF.

This chain links TRBV7-8 with TRBJ1-1; tentatively, D is TRBD1 (5 bases). This CDR3 region has 11 residues. CDR1 is SGHVS, CDR2 FQNEAQ, per germline. V lost 5 bases, J lost 7 bases, and 8 bases lay in between. The CDR3 loop is CASSHGGEAFF. The CDR3 region has the DNA TGTGCCAGCAGCCACGGGGGTGAAGCTTTCTTT.

V usage is TRBV4-1 and J usage is TRBJ1-6; D not certain. Germline loops: CDR1 MGHRA, CDR2 YSYEKL. The length of the CDR3 is 17 residues. V shed 4 bases and J shed 8 bases, with 21 bases lying between them. The DNA for the CDR3 is TGCGCCAGCAGCCCGAAGCCCTCCCGGGGAGAAGATTCACCCCTCCACTTT. It yields the protein CASSPKPSRGEDSPLHF.